The rows below give T cell receptor beta chains drawn from one sample of a study of neurological immune-mediated disorders. TCRdb recomputed calls from the 5' RACE reads with MiXCR, one row per CDR3 protein. This table has under 60,000 distinct CDR3 sequences, about 9.3% appearing once. Input material: PBMCs. All receptors come from a woman in her forties with HTLV-1-associated myelopathy (HAM/TSP). The CDR3 runs from the conserved cysteine through the conserved F or W. D genes are given only for firm matches. Only some rows state a clone size, as once, few, many or a class for expanded clones.

many	TRBV20-1	TRBJ2-1	13	-	TGCAGTGCTAGAGCGGGGCGGCACAATGAGCAGTTCTTC	CSARAGRHNEQFF
many	TRBV5-1	TRBJ2-1	13	-	TGCGCCAGCAGCCGGGACCCAGTCGATGAGCAGTTCTTC	CASSRDPVDEQFF
many	TRBV2	TRBJ2-5	15	TRBD2	TGTGCCAGCAGTGAGGAACGGGGGGGCCGGGAGACCCAGTACTTC	CASSEERGGRETQYF
many	TRBV6-6	TRBJ2-3	13	-	TGTGCCAGCAGTTACTCATTCTCAGATACGCAGTATTTT	CASSYSFSDTQYF
many	TRBV7-9	TRBJ2-7	14	-	TGTGCCAGCAGCCTTGCCGGGTCCTTCTACGAGCAGTACTTC	CASSLAGSFYEQYF
many	TRBV4-3	TRBJ1-2	16	-	TGCGCCAGCAGCCAAGAAGATGGCAGGAGGAACTATGGCTACACCTTC	CASSQEDGRRNYGYTF
many	TRBV7-8	TRBJ2-1	15	TRBD2	TGTGCCAGCAGCTTCGGCGGGGGGAGCGGCAATGAGCAGTTCTTC	CASSFGGGSGNEQFF
many	TRBV7-2	TRBJ2-5	15	-	TGTGCCAGCAGCTTACGGTGGGGGATTTGGGAGACCCAGTACTTC	CASSLRWGIWETQYF
many	TRBV7-2	TRBJ2-5	16	TRBD2	TGTGCCAGCAGCACCGTTCTAGCGGGGGGTGATGAGACCCAGTACTTC	CASSTVLAGGDETQYF
many	TRBV6-2/TRBV6-3	TRBJ2-1	15	-	TGTGCCAGCAGCATAACAGGGAGCATCTACAATGAGCAGTTCTTC	CASSITGSIYNEQFF
many	TRBV29-1	TRBJ2-5	12	-	TGCAGCGTTGACAGGGATCAAGAGACCCAGTACTTC	CSVDRDQETQYF
many	TRBV7-2	TRBJ2-4	16	-	TGTGCCAGCAGCTTAGCGGTCGGGGGAGCCAAAAACATTCAGTACTTC	CASSLAVGGAKNIQYF
many	TRBV27	TRBJ1-1	17	-	TGTGCCAGCAGTCAACAGGCAAGGGTGGCCCAGAGCACTGAAGCTTTCTTT	CASSQQARVAQSTEAFF
-	TRBV20-1	TRBJ2-5	17	TRBD2	TGCAGTGCCAAAGGCGTAGAACTAGCGGGAGTCACAGAGACCCAGTACTTC	CSAKGVELAGVTETQYF
many	TRBV25-1	TRBJ2-2	14	-	TGTGCCAGCAGTGAATATGGGGCTACCGGGGAGCTGTTTTTT	CASSEYGATGELFF
many	TRBV7-6	TRBJ2-1	16	TRBD2	TGTGCCAGCAGCCCACTTAGCGGGGGCGACACCAATGAGCAGTTCTTC	CASSPLSGGDTNEQFF
many	TRBV5-1	TRBJ1-2	17	-	TGCGCCAGCAGCTTGGATAACCGGCTGCCTGCAGGCTATGGCTACACCTTC	CASSLDNRLPAGYGYTF
many	TRBV4-3	TRBJ1-6	15	TRBD1	TGCGCCAGCAGCCAAGATGAGGGGGCCGATTCACCCCTCCACTTT	CASSQDEGADSPLHF
many	TRBV6-6	TRBJ2-7	18	-	TGTGCCAGCAGTTACTCGAATCGTAGGGGCGTTAACTCCTACGAGCAGTACTTC	CASSYSNRRGVNSYEQYF
-	TRBV20-1	TRBJ2-5	14	-	TGCAGTGCTAGAGATACGGGGTACCAAGAGACCCAGTACTTC	CSARDTGYQETQYF
many	TRBV20-1	TRBJ1-1	14	-	TGCAGTGCTAGAGAACCAGGGCTGGGCACTGAAGCTTTCTTT	CSAREPGLGTEAFF
many	TRBV4-2	TRBJ2-3	17	-	TGTGCCAGCAGCCAAGATTGGGCTAGAACCCTCACAGATACGCAGTATTTT	CASSQDWARTLTDTQYF
many	TRBV5-1	TRBJ1-5	15	TRBD1	TGCGCCAGCAGCTTGGCCGGACAGGGTGAGGCCCCCCAGCATTTT	CASSLAGQGEAPQHF
many	TRBV27	TRBJ2-7	15	-	TGTGCCAGCAGTTTATTAGGGGGGGCACGCGACGAGCAGTACTTC	CASSLLGGARDEQYF
many	TRBV5-1	TRBJ2-7	12	-	TGCGCCAGCAGCTTAGTCTCCTACGAGCAGTACTTC	CASSLVSYEQYF